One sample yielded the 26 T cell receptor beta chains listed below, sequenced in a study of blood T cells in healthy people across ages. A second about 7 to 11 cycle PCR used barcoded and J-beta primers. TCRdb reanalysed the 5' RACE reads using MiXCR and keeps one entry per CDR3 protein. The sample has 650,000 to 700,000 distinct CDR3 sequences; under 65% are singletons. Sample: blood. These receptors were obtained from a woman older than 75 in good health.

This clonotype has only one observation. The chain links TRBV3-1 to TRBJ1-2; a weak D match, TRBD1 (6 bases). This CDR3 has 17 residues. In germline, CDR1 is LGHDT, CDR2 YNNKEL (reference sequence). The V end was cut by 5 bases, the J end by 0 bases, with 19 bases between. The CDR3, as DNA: TGTGCCAGCAGCGACGGCGTGAGGGGGGAGGCTAACTATGGCTACACCTTC. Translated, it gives CASSDGVRGEANYGYTF.

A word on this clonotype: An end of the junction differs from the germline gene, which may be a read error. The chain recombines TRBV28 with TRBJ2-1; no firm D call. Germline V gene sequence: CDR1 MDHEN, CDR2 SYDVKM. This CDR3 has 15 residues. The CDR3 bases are TGTGTCAGCCGGCTAAGATCTCGCCCCTACAATGAGCAGTTCTTC. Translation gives CVSRLRSRPYNEQFF.

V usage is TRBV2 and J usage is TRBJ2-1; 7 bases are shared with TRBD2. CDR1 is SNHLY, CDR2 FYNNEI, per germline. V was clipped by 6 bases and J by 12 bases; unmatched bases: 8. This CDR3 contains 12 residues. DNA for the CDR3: TGTGCCAGCAGGGTCCTGGGGGAGGGGCAGTTCTTC. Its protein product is CASRVLGEGQFF.

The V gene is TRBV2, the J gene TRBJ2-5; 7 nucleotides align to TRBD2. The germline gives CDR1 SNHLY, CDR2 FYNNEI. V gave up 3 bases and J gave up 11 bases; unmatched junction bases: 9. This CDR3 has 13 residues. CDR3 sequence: CASSEREWNEQYF. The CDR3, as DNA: TGTGCCAGCAGTGAGCGGGAGTGGAATGAGCAGTACTTC.

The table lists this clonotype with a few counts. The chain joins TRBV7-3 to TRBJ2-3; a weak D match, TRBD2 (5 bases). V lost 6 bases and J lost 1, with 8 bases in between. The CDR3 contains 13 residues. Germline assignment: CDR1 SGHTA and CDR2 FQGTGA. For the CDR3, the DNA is TGTGCCAGCAGAGCGGAGGGCACAGATACGCAGTATTTT. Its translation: CASRAEGTDTQYF.

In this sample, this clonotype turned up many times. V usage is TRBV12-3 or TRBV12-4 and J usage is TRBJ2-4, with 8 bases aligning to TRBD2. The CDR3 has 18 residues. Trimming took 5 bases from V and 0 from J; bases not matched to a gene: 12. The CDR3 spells CASSPDRSGSLAKNIQYF. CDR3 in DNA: TGTGCCAGCAGTCCGGACCGGAGCGGGAGCCTAGCCAAAAACATTCAGTACTTC.

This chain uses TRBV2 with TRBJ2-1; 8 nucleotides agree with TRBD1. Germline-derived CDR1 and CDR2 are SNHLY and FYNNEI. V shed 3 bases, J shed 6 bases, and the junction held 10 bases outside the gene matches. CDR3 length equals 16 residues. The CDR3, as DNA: TGTGCCAGCAGTGACTTTTCAGGGGGCGATCGCAATGAGCAGTTCTTC. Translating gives CASSDFSGGDRNEQFF.

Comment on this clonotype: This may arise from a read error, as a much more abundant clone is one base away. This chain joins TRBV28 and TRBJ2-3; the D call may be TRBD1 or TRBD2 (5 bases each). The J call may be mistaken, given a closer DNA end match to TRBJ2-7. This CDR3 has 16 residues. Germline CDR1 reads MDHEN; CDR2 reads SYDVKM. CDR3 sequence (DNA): TGTGCCAGCGGGACCCGTAGGTCCTCTACGCACAATGAGCAGTACTTC. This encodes CASGTRRSSTHNEQYF.

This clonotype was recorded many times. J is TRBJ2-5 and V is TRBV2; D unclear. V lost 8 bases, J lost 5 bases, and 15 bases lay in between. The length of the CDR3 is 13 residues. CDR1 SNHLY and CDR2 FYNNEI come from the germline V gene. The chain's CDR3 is CASLDQYWETQYF. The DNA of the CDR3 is TGTGCCAGCTTGGATCAGTATTGGGAGACCCAGTACTTC.

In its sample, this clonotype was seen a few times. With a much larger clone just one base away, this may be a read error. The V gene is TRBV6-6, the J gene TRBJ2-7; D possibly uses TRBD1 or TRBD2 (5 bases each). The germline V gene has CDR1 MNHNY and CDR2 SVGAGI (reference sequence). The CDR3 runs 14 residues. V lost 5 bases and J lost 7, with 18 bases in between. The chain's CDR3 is CASSDGGTYNEQYF. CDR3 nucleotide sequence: TGTGCCAGCAGTGATGGGGGAACCTACAATGAGCAGTACTTC.

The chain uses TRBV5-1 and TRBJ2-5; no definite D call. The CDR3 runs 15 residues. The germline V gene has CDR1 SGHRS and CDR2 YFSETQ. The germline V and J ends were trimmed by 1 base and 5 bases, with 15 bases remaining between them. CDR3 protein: CASSLPRSSGETQYF. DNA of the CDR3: TGCGCCAGCAGCTTGCCGCGTTCGAGTGGTGAGACCCAGTACTTC.

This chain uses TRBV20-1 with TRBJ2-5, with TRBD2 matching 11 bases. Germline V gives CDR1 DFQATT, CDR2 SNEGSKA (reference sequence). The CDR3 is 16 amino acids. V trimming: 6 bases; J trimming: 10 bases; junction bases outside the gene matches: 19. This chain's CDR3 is CSAPLAGGPMEEVQYF. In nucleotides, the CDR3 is TGCAGTGCCCCCTTAGCGGGAGGGCCCATGGAAGAGGTCCAGTACTTC.

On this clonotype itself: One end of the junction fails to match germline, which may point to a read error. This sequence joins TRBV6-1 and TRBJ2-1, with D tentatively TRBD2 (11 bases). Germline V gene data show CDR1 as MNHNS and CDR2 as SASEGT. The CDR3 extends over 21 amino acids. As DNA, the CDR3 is TGTGACAGCCTGGACAGGGGGTCTAGCGGGAGGCCCTTAACTACTTACAATGAGCAGTTCTTC. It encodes CDSLDRGSSGRPLTTYNEQFF.

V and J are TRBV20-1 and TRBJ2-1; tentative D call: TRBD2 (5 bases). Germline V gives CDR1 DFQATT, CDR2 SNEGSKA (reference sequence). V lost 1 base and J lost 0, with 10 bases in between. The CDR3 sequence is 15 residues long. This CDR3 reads CSARADWSSYNEQFF. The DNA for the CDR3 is TGCAGTGCTAGAGCGGACTGGAGCTCCTACAATGAGCAGTTCTTC.

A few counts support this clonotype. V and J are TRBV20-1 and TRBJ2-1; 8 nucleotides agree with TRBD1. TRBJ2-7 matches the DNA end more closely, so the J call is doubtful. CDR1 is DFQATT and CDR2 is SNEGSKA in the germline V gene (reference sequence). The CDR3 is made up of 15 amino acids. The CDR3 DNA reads TGCAGTGCTAGGGGGGACAGGAGCTCCTACAATGAGCAGTACTTC. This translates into CSARGDRSSYNEQYF.

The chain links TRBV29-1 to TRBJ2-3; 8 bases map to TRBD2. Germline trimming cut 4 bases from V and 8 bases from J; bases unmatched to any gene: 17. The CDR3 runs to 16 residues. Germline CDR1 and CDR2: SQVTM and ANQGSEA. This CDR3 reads CSVGTGSGGSLGTQYF. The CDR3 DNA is TGCAGCGTTGGTACGGGATCGGGGGGGTCCTTGGGTACGCAGTATTTT.

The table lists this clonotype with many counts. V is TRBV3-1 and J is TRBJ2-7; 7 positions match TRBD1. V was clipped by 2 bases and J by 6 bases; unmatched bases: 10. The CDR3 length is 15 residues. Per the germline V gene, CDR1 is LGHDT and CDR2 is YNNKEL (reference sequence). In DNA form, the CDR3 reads TGTGCCAGCAGCCAAACCCCTGACAGGGTAGCCGAGCAGTACTTC. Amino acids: CASSQTPDRVAEQYF.

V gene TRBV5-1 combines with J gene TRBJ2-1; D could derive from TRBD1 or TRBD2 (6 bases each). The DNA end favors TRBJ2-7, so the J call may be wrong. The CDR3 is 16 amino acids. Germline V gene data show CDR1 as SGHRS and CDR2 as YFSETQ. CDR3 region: CASSLVSWGAYNEQYF. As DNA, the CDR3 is TGCGCCAGCAGCTTGGTTTCGTGGGGGGCCTACAATGAGCAGTACTTC.

The CDR3 DNA is TGCGCCAGCAGTATGTCTGGACAGGTAAATCAGCCCCAGCATTTT. The encoded protein is CASSMSGQVNQPQHF. The chain recombines TRBV5-1 with TRBJ1-5, with 7 bases matching TRBD1. There are 15 residues in the CDR3. Germline assignment: CDR1 SGHRS and CDR2 YFSETQ. The V and J ends lost 5 bases and 4 bases, in that order; junction bases with no gene match: 9.

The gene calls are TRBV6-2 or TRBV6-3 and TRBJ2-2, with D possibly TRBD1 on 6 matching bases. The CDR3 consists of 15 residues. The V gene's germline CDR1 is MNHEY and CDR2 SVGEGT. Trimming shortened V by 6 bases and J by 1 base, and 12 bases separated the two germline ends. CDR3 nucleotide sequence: TGTGCCAGCAGCCCCGGGACATTGAACACCGGGGAGCTGTTTTTT. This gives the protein CASSPGTLNTGELFF.

CDR3 amino acids: CATSRDSQPQHF. The CDR3 DNA follows: TGTGCCACCAGCAGAGATAGCCAGCCCCAGCATTTT. The rearrangement uses TRBV15 and TRBJ1-5; D remains unclear. Germline lookup yields CDR1 LNHNV and CDR2 YYDKDF (reference sequence). Trimming took off 0 bases at V and 7 bases at J, with 4 bases between the two ends. The CDR3 has 12 residues.

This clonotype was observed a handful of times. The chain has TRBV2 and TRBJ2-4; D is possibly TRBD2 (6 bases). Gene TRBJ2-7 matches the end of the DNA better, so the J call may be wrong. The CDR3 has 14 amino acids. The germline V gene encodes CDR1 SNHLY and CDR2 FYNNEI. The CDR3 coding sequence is TGTGCCAGCAGTGTCACCGGGACTCAATACGAGCAGTACTTC. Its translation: CASSVTGTQYEQYF.

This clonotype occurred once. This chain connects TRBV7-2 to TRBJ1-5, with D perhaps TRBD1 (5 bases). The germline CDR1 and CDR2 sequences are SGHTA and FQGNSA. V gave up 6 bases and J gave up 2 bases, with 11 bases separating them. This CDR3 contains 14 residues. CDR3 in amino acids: CASSPDSGNQPQHF. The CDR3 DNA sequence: TGTGCCAGCAGTCCTGACAGCGGCAATCAGCCCCAGCATTTT.

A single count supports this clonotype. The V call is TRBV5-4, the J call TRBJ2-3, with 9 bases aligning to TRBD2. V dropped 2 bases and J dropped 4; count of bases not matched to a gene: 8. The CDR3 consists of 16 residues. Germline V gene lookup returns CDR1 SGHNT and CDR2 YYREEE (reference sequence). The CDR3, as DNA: TGTGCCAGCAGCTTTCTGGCGGGAGGGTCCTCAGATACGCAGTATTTT. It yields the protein CASSFLAGGSSDTQYF.

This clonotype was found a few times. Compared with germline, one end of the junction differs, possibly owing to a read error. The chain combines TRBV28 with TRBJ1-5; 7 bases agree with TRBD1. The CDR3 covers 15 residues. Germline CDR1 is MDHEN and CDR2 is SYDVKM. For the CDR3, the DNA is TGTGCCAGCAGTTTATCAGGGGGGAGCACTCAGCCCCAGCATTTT. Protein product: CASSLSGGSTQPQHF.

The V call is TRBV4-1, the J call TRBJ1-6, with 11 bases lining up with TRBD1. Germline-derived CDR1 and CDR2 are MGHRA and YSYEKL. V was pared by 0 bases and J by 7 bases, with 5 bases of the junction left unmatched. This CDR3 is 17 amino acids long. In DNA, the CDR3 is TGCGCCAGCAGCCAAGATGAAGGGACAGGGGGGAATTCACCCCTCCACTTT. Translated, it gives CASSQDEGTGGNSPLHF.